The next 6 T cell receptor beta chains were all read from a single sample in a study of cytomegalovirus exposure and HLA in healthy donors. Primers for the PCR totalled 60 Vbeta and 13 Jbeta. Clones were read by immunoSEQ multiplex PCR, and TCRdb kept only the in-frame ones, dropping some. The sample has roughly 150,000 clones, over 75% seen once. Sequencing was performed on PBMCs. The origin of the receptors is a man between 25 and 39 years old in good health and CMV-seropositive.

This clone was seen a single time. The V gene is TRBV7-9, the J gene TRBJ2-3, with TRBD1 matching 8 bases. This CDR3 spans 15 amino acids. The germline V gene encodes CDR1 SEHNR and CDR2 FQNEAQ (reference sequence). The V and J ends lost 4 bases and 1 base, in that order; junction bases with no gene match: 4. CDR3 residues: CASSYGQGRTDTQYF. The CDR3 DNA sequence: TGTGCCAGCAGCTACGGACAGGGTCGCACAGATACGCAGTATTTT.

The chain uses TRBV27 and TRBJ2-7; D possibly corresponds to TRBD2 (5 bases). The CDR3 sequence is 13 residues long. V lost 7 bases to trimming and J lost 3 bases, with 13 bases between them. Germline lookup yields CDR1 MNHEY and CDR2 SMNVEV (reference sequence). The CDR3, as DNA: TGTGCCAGCAAACGGACTGACCTCTACGAGCAGTACTTC. This gives the protein CASKRTDLYEQYF.

CDR3 protein: CASSPGTGGLYEQYF. In nucleotides, the CDR3 is TGTGCCAGCAGCCCCGGGACAGGGGGTTTGTACGAGCAGTACTTC. This chain uses TRBV7-9 with TRBJ2-7, with 11 bases matching TRBD1. The germline gives CDR1 SEHNR, CDR2 FQNEAQ (reference sequence). The V and J ends lost 5 bases and 4 bases, in that order; junction bases with no gene match: 7. This CDR3 has 15 amino acids.

This chain joins TRBV4-1 and TRBJ2-7; no clear D. Germline lookup yields CDR1 MGHRA and CDR2 YSYEKL. This CDR3 has 14 residues. Trimming removed 1 base at V and 5 bases at J, with 12 bases between. The CDR3 DNA follows: TGCGCCAGCAGCCAAGGCGCGGCTGGCCACGAGCAGTACTTC. It codes for CASSQGAAGHEQYF.

The table lists this clone with a count of one. The chain has TRBV30 and TRBJ2-5; TRBD2 might be the D (5 bases). The J call is uncertain, as TRBJ2-7 better fits the DNA end. This CDR3 comprises 14 residues. In germline, CDR1 is GTSNPN, CDR2 SVGIG (reference sequence). The CDR3 region has the DNA TGTGCCTGGAAGCGGAGTCTTTCCTCCTACGAGCAGTACTTC. Amino acid sequence: CAWKRSLSSYEQYF.

The J gene is TRBJ1-1, the V gene TRBV6-1; no firm D call. The CDR3 is made up of 12 amino acids. V was clipped by 8 bases and J by 3 bases, with 10 bases between them. The V gene's germline CDR1 is MNHNS and CDR2 SASEGT. The CDR3 DNA reads as TGTGCCAGCTCCCTCGGGGACACTGAAGCTTTCTTT. Protein sequence: CASSLGDTEAFF.